This T cell receptor (beta chain) appears in the sequencing data of a study of blood T cell repertoires in COVID-19. This table comes from immunoSEQ multiplex PCR, and its TCRdb copy is limited to in-frame clones, with some not included. The sample shows under 150,000 clones, 80% to 85% of them seen only once. CDR1 and CDR2 (germline): MDHEN, SYDVKM. The CDR3 runs 18 residues. Trimming cost V 10 bases and J 6 bases, with 30 bases left between them. The sequence was obtained from an older woman with acute or convalescent COVID-19. Sequenced input: peripheral blood. J is TRBJ1-4 and V is TRBV28, with D perhaps TRBD1 (6 bases). CDR3 DNA: TGTGCCACCGTCCCCCTGTTCCTAACAGGGTTGGAAGATGAAAAACTGTTTTTT. Its translation is CATVPLFLTGLEDEKLFF.